The following is a T cell receptor beta chain sequence with its context. Its antigen is still unknown. This entry comes from a study of T cell responses to AZD1222 COVID-19 vaccine. Notes on the study in general: Baseline seropositivity occurred in only 5 or 6 AZD1222 recipients. A rise in Spike-specific TCR breadth and depth followed two AZD1222 doses. Across the whole spike, CD4 TCRs peaked at regions 160-218 and 743-854. It should be noted that donors were predominantly white British and more often female, and clonal diversity was possibly underestimated.

The repertoire was sequenced with immunoSEQ multiplex PCR; TCRdb's copy has only in-frame clones and lacks some. Of roughly 110,000 clones listed, around 90% are singletons. CDR3 length: 15 amino acids. Per the germline V gene, CDR1 is LNHDA and CDR2 is SQIVND (reference sequence). J gave up 2 bases and V 5 bases, and 8 bases lay outside the gene matches. The sequenced sample was peripheral blood, obtained on day 0 of AZD1222 vaccination. This TCR was sampled from an adult in good health. The chain is built from TRBV19 and TRBJ2-7; 8 bases fit TRBD1. CDR3 nucleotides: TGTGCCAGTAGTTGGGGGGCAGGGGGCGCCTACGAGCAGTACTTC. Residues: CASSWGAGGAYEQYF.